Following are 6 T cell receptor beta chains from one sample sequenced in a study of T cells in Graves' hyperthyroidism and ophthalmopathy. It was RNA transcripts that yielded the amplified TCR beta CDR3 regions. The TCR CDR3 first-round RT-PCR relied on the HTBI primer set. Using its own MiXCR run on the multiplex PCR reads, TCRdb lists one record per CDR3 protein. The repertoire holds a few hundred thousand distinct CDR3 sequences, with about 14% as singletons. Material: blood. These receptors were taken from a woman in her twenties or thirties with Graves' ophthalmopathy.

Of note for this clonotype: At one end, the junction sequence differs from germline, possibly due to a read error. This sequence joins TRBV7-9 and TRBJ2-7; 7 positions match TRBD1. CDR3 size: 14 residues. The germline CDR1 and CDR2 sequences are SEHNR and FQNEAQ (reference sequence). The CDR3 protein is CASSLGQGTYGQYF. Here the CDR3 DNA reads TGTGCCAGCAGCTTAGGACAGGGAACCTACGGGCAGTACTTC. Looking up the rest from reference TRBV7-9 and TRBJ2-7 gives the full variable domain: DTGVSQNPRHKITKRGQNVTFRCDPISEHNRLYWYRQTLGQGPEFLTYFQNEAQLEKSRLLSDRFSAERPKGSFSTLEIQRTEQGDSAMYLCASSLGQGTYGQYFGPGTRLTVT.

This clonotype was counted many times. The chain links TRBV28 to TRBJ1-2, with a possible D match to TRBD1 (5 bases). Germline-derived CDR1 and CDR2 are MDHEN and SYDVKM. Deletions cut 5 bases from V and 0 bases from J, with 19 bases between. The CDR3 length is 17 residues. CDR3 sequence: CASSPGDGVISNYGYTF. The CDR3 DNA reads TGTGCCAGCAGTCCCGGGGACGGAGTCATCTCTAACTATGGCTACACCTTC.

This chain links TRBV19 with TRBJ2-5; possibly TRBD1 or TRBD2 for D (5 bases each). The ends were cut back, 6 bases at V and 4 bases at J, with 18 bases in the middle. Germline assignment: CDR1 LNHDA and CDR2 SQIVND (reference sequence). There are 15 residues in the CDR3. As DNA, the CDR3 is TGTGCCAGTAGGACAACGGGACCGATGACAGAGACCCAGTACTTC. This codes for CASRTTGPMTETQYF.

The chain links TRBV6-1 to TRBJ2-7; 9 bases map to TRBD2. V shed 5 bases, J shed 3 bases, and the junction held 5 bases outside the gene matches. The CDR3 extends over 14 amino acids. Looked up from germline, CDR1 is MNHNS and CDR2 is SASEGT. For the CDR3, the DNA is TGTGCCAGCAGTTCAGCGGGGGGACACTACGAGCAGTACTTC. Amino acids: CASSSAGGHYEQYF.

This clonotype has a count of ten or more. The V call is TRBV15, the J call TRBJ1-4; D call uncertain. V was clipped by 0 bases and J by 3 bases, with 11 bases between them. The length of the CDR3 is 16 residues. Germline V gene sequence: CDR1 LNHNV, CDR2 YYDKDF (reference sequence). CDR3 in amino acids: CATSRDIPGANEKLFF. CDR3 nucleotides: TGTGCCACCAGCAGAGATATACCGGGCGCTAATGAAAAACTGTTTTTT.

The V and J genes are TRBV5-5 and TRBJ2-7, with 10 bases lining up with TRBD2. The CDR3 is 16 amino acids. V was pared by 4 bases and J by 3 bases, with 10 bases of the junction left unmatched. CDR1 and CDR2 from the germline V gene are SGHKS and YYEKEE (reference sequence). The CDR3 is CASSPDSGGTNYEQYF. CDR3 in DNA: TGTGCCAGCAGCCCCGATAGCGGGGGGACTAACTACGAGCAGTACTTC.